A selection of T cell receptor beta chains follows, all from one sample in a study of blood T cell repertoires in COVID-19. Using immunoSEQ multiplex PCR, the repertoire was profiled, and TCRdb retains in-frame clones only, with some absent. The data contain about 290,000 clones, approximately 88% of them singletons. The material sequenced was PBMCs or T cells enriched from blood (not recorded which). These receptors were taken from a woman in her 40s who had recovered from COVID-19. CDR3s include the opening cysteine and the closing phenylalanine or tryptophan. The order of the fields is clone size, V gene, J gene, D gene, CDR3 protein, CDR3 DNA. The D gene is left open where the match is weak. The size entry is marked missing in some rows and otherwise reads once, few, many or a size class.

>.|TRBV7-8|TRBJ2-2|TRBD1
CASSPATGVAGELFF
TGTGCCAGCAGCCCGGCGACAGGGGTCGCCGGGGAGCTGTTTTTT
>.|TRBV4-3|TRBJ2-7|.
CASSQAYRNSYEQYF
TGCGCCAGCAGCCAAGCGTACAGGAACTCCTACGAGCAGTACTTC
>.|TRBV3-1/TRBV3-2|TRBJ1-3|TRBD1
CASSRRTGDRDTIYF
TGTGCCAGCAGCCGGAGGACAGGGGATCGGGACACCATATATTTT
>.|TRBV11-2|TRBJ2-6|.
CASSLAVFSRGANVLTF
TGTGCCAGCAGCTTAGCGGTTTTTAGCCGTGGGGCCAACGTCCTGACTTTC
>.|TRBV10-3|TRBJ1-1|TRBD1
CAIRGPGQGAKYTEAFF
TGTGCCATCAGAGGACCGGGACAGGGGGCAAAATACACTGAAGCTTTCTTT
>.|TRBV27|TRBJ2-7|.
CASSPRTPYEQYF
TGTGCCAGCAGTCCCAGGACTCCCTACGAGCAGTACTTC
>.|TRBV28|TRBJ1-2|TRBD1
CASSSYRGGGYTF
TGTGCCAGCAGTTCTTACAGGGGCGGTGGCTACACCTTC
>once|TRBV7-8|TRBJ1-1|.
CASSLGYRGRAPMNTEAFF
TGTGCCAGCAGCTTAGGTTATAGGGGCCGCGCCCCAATGAACACTGAAGCTTTCTTT
>.|TRBV5-8|TRBJ1-1|TRBD1
CASSLFRGTEAFF
TGTGCCAGCAGCTTGTTCAGGGGGACTGAAGCTTTCTTT
>.|TRBV5-1|TRBJ2-1|TRBD2
CASSPRGLGKTVINEQFF
TGCGCCAGCAGCCCGAGGGGACTAGGGAAGACGGTGATAAATGAGCAGTTCTTC